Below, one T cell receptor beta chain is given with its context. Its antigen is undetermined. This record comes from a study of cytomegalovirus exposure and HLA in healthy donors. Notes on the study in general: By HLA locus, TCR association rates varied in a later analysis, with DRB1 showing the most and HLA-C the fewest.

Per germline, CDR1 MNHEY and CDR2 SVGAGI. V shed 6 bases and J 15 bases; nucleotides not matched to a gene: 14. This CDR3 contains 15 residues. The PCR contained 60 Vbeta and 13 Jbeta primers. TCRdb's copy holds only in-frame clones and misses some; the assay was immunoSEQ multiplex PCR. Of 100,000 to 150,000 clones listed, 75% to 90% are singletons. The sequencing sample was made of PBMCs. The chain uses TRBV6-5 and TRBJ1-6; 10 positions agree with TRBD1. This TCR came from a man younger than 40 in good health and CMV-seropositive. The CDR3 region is CASSPFGTGVIGLHF. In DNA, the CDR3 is TGTGCCAGCAGCCCCTTTGGGACAGGGGTTATTGGCCTCCACTTT.